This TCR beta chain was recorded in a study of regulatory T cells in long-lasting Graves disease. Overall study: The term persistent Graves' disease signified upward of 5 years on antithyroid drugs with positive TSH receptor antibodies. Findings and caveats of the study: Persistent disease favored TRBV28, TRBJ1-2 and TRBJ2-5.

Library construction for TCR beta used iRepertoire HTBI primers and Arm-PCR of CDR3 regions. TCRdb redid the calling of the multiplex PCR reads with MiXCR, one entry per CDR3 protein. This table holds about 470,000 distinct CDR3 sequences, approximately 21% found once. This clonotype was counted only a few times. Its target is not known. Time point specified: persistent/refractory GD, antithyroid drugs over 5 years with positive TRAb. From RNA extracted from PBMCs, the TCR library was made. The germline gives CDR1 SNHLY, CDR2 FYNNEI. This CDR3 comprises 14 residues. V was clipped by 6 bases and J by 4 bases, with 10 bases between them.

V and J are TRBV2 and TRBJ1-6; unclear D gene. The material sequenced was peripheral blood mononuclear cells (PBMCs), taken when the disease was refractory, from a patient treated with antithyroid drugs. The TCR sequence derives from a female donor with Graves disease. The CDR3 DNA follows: TGTGCCAGCAGCACAACGCTTTATAATTCACCCCTCCACTTT. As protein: CASSTTLYNSPLHF.